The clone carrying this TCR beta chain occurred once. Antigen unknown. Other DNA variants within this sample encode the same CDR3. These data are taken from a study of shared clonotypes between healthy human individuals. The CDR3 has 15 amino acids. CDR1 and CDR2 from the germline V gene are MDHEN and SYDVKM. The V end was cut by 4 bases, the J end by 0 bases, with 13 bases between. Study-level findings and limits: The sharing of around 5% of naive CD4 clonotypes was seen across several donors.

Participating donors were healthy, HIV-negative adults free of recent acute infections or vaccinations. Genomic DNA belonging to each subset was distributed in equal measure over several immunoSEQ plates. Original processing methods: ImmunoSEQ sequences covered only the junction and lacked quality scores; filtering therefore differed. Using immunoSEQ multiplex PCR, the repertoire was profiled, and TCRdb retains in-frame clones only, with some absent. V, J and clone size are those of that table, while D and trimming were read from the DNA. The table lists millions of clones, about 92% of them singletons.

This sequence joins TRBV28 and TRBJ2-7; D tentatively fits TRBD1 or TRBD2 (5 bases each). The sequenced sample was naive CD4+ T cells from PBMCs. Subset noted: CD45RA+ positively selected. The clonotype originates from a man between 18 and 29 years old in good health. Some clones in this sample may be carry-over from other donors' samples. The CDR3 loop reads CASSSGTASSYEQYF. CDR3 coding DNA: TGTGCCAGCAGTTCCGGGACCGCGAGCTCCTACGAGCAGTACTTC.